This record concerns one T cell receptor (beta chain) sequence. The data stem from a study of blood T cell repertoires in COVID-19. In the authors' workflow: The authors estimated nucleated cell counts from reference gene primer amplification. Assay: immunoSEQ multiplex PCR; the TCRdb copy retains only in-frame clones and omits some. D and trimming were read from the DNA, whereas the V and J calls and clone size are those reported in that table. The data hold roughly 270,000 clones, with approximately 85% observed a single time. The CDR3 loop spans 15 amino acids. Germline CDR1 and CDR2: LNHNV and YYDKDF (reference sequence). Germline trimming cut 1 base from V and 0 bases from J; bases unmatched to any gene: 2.

This rearrangement joins TRBV15 to TRBJ1-2, with 7 bases lining up with TRBD1. Sequencing was done on a sample of peripheral blood. This TCR derives from a man aged 18-30 years with active or convalescent COVID-19. CDR3 bases: TGTGCCACCAGCAGAGCAGGGGGAGCTAACTATGGCTACACCTTC. Amino acids: CATSRAGGANYGYTF.